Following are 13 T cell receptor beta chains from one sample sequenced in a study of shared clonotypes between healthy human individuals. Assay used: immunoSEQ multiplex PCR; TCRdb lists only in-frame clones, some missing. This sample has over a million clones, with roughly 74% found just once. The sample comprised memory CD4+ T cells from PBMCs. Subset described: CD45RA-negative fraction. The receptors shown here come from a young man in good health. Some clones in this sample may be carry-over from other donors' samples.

Here the CDR3 reads CASSLRLNTEAFF. Written as DNA, the CDR3 is TGTGCCAGCAGCTTAAGACTCAACACTGAAGCTTTCTTT. The rearrangement uses TRBV11-2 and TRBJ1-1; D unresolved. The CDR3 consists of 13 residues. Deletions cut 2 bases from V and 2 bases from J, with 6 bases between. Per germline, CDR1 SGHAT and CDR2 FQNNGV.

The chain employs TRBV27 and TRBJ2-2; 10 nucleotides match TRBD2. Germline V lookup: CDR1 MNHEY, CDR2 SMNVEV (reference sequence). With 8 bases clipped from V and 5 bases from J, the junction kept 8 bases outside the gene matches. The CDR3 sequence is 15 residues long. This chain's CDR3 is CASGLAGVRTGELFF. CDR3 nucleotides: TGTGCCAGCGGTCTAGCGGGAGTTCGAACCGGGGAGCTGTTTTTT.

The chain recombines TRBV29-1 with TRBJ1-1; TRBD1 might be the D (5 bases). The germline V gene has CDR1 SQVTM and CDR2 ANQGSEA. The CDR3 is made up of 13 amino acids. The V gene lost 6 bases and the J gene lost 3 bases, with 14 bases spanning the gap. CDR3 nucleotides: TGCAGCGTCAAGGGACGGCCGGACACTGAAGCTTTCTTT. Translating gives CSVKGRPDTEAFF.

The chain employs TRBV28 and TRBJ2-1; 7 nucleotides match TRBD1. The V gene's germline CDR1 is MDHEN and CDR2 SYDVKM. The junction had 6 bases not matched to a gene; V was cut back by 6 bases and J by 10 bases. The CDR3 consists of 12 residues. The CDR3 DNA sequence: TGTGCCAGCAGACCCAGACAGGGAGAGCAGTTCTTC. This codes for CASRPRQGEQFF.

The CDR3 loop reads CASSLEQSQETQYF. The CDR3 DNA reads as TGTGCCAGCAGCTTAGAACAGAGCCAAGAGACCCAGTACTTC. The V and J genes are TRBV7-8 and TRBJ2-5; D is unresolved. CDR3 length: 14 residues. CDR1 and CDR2 from the germline V gene are SGHVS and FQNEAQ. The germline V and J ends were trimmed by 1 base and 1 base, with 7 bases remaining between them.

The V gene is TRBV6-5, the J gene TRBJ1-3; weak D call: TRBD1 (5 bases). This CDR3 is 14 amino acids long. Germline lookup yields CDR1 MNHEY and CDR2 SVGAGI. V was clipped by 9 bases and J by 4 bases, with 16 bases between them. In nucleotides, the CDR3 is TGTGCCAGTGGGGTGGGGCGCCGAGGAAACACCATATATTTT. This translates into CASGVGRRGNTIYF.

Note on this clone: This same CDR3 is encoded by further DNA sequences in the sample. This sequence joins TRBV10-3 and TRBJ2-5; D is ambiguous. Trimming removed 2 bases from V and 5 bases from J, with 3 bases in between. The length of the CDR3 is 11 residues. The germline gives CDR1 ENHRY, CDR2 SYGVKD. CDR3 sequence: CAISEGETQYF. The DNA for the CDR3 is TGTGCCATCAGTGAGGGGGAGACCCAGTACTTC.

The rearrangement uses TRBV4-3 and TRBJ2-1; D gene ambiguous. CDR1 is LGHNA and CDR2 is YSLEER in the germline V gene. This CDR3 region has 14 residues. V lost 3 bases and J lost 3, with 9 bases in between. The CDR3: CASSQGPGYNEQFF. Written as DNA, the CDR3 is TGCGCCAGCAGCCAGGGCCCTGGCTACAATGAGCAGTTCTTC.

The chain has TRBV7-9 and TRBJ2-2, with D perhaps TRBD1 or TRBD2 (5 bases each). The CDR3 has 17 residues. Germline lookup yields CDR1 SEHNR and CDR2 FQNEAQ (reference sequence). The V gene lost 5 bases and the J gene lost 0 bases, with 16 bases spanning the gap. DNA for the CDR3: TGTGCCAGCAGCCCGGGGCCGGGAAATCCGAACACCGGGGAGCTGTTTTTT. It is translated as CASSPGPGNPNTGELFF.

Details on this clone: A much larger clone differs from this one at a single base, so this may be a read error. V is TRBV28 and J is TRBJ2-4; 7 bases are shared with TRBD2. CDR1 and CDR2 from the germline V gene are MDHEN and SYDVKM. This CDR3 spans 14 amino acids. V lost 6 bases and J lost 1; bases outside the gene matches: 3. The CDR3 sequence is CASSPGGAKNIQYF. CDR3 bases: TGTGCCAGCAGCCCCGGGGGGGCCAAAAACATTCAGTACTTC.

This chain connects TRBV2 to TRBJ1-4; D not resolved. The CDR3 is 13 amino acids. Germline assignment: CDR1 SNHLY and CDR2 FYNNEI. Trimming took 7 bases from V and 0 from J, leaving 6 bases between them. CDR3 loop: CASKEPTNEKLFF. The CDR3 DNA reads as TGTGCCAGCAAAGAACCAACTAATGAAAAACTGTTTTTT.

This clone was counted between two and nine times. CDR3 region: CASTPRIEAYEQYF. DNA of the CDR3: TGTGCCAGCACCCCCCGCATTGAGGCGTACGAGCAGTACTTC. The V call is TRBV28, the J call TRBJ2-7; D uncertain. The ends were cut back, 7 bases at V and 4 bases at J, with 17 bases in the middle. CDR3 length: 14 residues. The germline V gene encodes CDR1 MDHEN and CDR2 SYDVKM.

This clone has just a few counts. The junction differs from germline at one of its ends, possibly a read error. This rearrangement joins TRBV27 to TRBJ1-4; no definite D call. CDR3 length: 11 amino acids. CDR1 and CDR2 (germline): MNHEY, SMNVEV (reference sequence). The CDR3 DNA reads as TGTGCCAGCGCCGAAAATGAAGAACTGTTTTTT. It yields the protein CASAENEELFF. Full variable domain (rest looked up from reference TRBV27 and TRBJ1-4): EAQVTQNPRYLITVTGKKLTVTCSQNMNHEYMSWYRQDPGLGLRQIYYSMNVEVTDKGDVPEGYKVSRKEKRNFPLILESPSPNQTSLYFCASAENEELFFGSGTQLSVL.